Following are 24 T cell receptor beta chains from one sample sequenced in a study of T cells in Graves' hyperthyroidism and ophthalmopathy. RNA transcripts provided the source from which TCR beta CDR3 regions were amplified. Using the HTBI primer set, a first-round RT-PCR was run on the TCR CDR3. One entry per CDR3 protein, called by TCRdb with MiXCR from the multiplex PCR reads. Found here are approximately 95,000 distinct CDR3 sequences, approximately 39% of them singletons; the top ten hold roughly 10%. The sample comprised peripheral blood or thyroid tissue (not recorded which). The receptors originated from a woman in her 30s with Graves' hyperthyroidism.

This clonotype showed up many times. The chain uses TRBV13 and TRBJ2-7, with 11 bases aligning to TRBD2. V shed 4 bases, J shed 2 bases, and the junction held 19 bases outside the gene matches. Per germline, CDR1 PRHDT and CDR2 FYEKMQ (reference sequence). This CDR3 contains 20 residues. The CDR3 sequence is CASSSRSPGLAASGPYEQYF. The CDR3 nucleotides read TGTGCCAGCAGCTCAAGGAGTCCGGGACTAGCGGCCTCAGGTCCCTACGAGCAGTACTTC.

This clonotype was picked up many times. The chain combines TRBV7-8 with TRBJ2-2, with D tentatively TRBD2 (6 bases). This CDR3 is 16 amino acids long. Germline-derived CDR1 and CDR2 are SGHVS and FQNEAQ. Trimming left V 5 bases short and J 5 bases short, with 18 bases between. The CDR3 region is CASSIGPGRDTGELFF. CDR3 in DNA: TGTGCCAGCAGCATAGGCCCGGGGCGGGATACCGGGGAGCTGTTTTTT.

V usage is TRBV15 and J usage is TRBJ1-6, with 8 positions matching TRBD1. The CDR3 runs 15 residues. The germline V gene has CDR1 LNHNV and CDR2 YYDKDF (reference sequence). V dropped 3 bases and J dropped 10; count of bases not matched to a gene: 8. For the CDR3, the DNA is TGTGCCACCAGCAGCTCGACAGGGGCGGGATCACCCCTCCACTTT. Its protein is CATSSSTGAGSPLHF.

This clonotype was detected ten times or more. The V gene is TRBV7-6, the J gene TRBJ1-5, with D possibly being TRBD1 (6 bases). Germline CDR1 SGHVS, CDR2 FNYEAQ. The V and J ends lost 3 bases and 8 bases respectively, with 11 bases between them. The CDR3 has 13 residues. The CDR3, as DNA: TGTGCCAGCAGCTTGGGCAGGGGTAAGCCCCAGCATTTT. It specifies CASSLGRGKPQHF.

This clonotype was counted at least ten times. V gene TRBV7-9 combines with J gene TRBJ1-4; the match to TRBD1 covers 10 bases. Germline CDR1 and CDR2: SEHNR and FQNEAQ (reference sequence). This CDR3 is 15 amino acids long. V shed 6 bases and J 6 bases; nucleotides not matched to a gene: 7. The CDR3 sequence: CASRPVGTGDEKLFF. For the CDR3, the DNA is TGTGCCAGCAGACCCGTCGGGACAGGGGATGAAAAACTGTTTTTT.

This clonotype was observed many times. This chain joins TRBV10-3 and TRBJ1-6; D is uncertain. The CDR3 is made up of 15 amino acids. Trimming took off 2 bases at V and 5 bases at J, with 10 bases between the two ends. Germline V CDR1 and CDR2: ENHRY, SYGVKD. CDR3 sequence reads: CAISERGNNNSPLHF. The CDR3 nucleotides are TGTGCCATCAGTGAGAGAGGGAACAATAATTCACCCCTCCACTTT.

This clonotype was observed many times. This chain links TRBV12-3 or TRBV12-4 with TRBJ1-3; 9 positions match TRBD1. The CDR3 spans 12 residues. Unmatched junction bases numbered 3, after V lost 11 bases and J lost 4 bases. The CDR3 DNA follows: TGTGCCTCAGGACAGGGGGGAAACACCATATATTTT. Protein: CASGQGGNTIYF.

This clonotype was picked up many times. The chain links TRBV18 to TRBJ2-7; 8 bases fit TRBD2. V trimming: 3 bases; J trimming: 3 bases; junction bases outside the gene matches: 1. Per germline, CDR1 KGHSH and CDR2 LQKENI. The length of the CDR3 is 13 residues. CDR3 nucleotides: TGTGCCAGCTCACCGACTAGCGACTACGAGCAGTACTTC. As protein: CASSPTSDYEQYF. The full variable domain, in which reference TRBV18 and TRBJ2-7 provide the parts outside the CDR3, is NAGVMQNPRHLVRRRGQEARLRCSPMKGHSHVYWYRQLPEEGLKFMVYLQKENIIDESGMPKERFSAEFPKEGPSILRIQQVVRGDSAAYFCASSPTSDYEQYFGPGTRLTVT.

This clonotype was seen many times. The V call is TRBV5-1, the J call TRBJ1-5; the match to TRBD1 covers 7 bases. CDR1 is SGHRS and CDR2 is YFSETQ in the germline V gene. The CDR3 length is 18 residues. Trimming removed 0 bases from V and 1 base from J; junction bases left unmatched: 10. CDR3 bases: TGCGCCAGCAGCTTGGCCAATAAGGGGGCGGCCAGCAATCAGCCCCAGCATTTT. This codes for CASSLANKGAASNQPQHF.

This clonotype was seen a few times. The genes are TRBV7-2 and TRBJ1-1, with a weak D call TRBD1 (6 bases). Germline CDR1 reads SGHTA; CDR2 reads FQGNSA. Trimming pared 6 bases from V and 0 bases from J, leaving 14 bases between. There are 15 residues in the CDR3. The DNA for the CDR3 is TGTGCCAGCAGACTCCTGGACAGTTTGAACACTGAAGCTTTCTTT. It is translated as CASRLLDSLNTEAFF.

This clonotype was counted at least ten times. The chain has TRBV7-9 and TRBJ2-2, with 7 bases matching TRBD1. CDR3 length equals 14 residues. From germline, CDR1 is SEHNR and CDR2 FQNEAQ (reference sequence). The J segment lost 6 bases and the V segment lost 5 bases, leaving 6 bases of the junction unmatched. CDR3 sequence reads: CASSRQGEAGELFF. The CDR3 nucleotides are TGTGCCAGCAGCAGACAGGGAGAGGCCGGGGAGCTGTTTTTT.

This clonotype turned up a few times. Its ends do not fully match the called genes, so a read error is possible. This chain uses TRBV10-2 with TRBJ1-6; 10 positions match TRBD1. Germline V CDR1 and CDR2: WSHSY, SAAADI. The length of the CDR3 is 19 residues. CDR3 coding DNA: TGTGCCAGCAGTTTTTCATCACTCAAGGACAGGGGGGTTCGGTCACCCCTCCACTTT. It yields the protein CASSFSSLKDRGVRSPLHF.

This clonotype was seen only a few times. V usage is TRBV12-3 or TRBV12-4 and J usage is TRBJ1-5; D remains ambiguous. The CDR3 length is 13 residues. V was cut by 7 bases and J by 6 bases, with 13 bases left in between. The CDR3, as DNA: TGTGCCAGCACCCGCCGCTGGGTTCAGCCCCAGCATTTT. This translates into CASTRRWVQPQHF.

In regard to this clonotype: It may be a read error: a sequence one base away is much more abundant. The CDR3 reads CASRDDRYMSTEAFF. The DNA of the CDR3 is TGTGCCAGCAGGGATGACAGATACATGAGCACTGAAGCTTTCTTT. The chain recombines TRBV6-1 with TRBJ1-1; maybe TRBD1 (5 bases). The ends were cut back, 6 bases at V and 4 bases at J, with 18 bases in the middle. Germline assignment: CDR1 MNHNS and CDR2 SASEGT. The CDR3 consists of 15 residues.

By its share, this clonotype is medium-sized. The chain carries TRBV2 and TRBJ1-2, with a weak D call TRBD1 (6 bases). Per germline, CDR1 SNHLY and CDR2 FYNNEI. The CDR3 length is 14 residues. The ends were cut back, 10 bases at V and 0 bases at J, with 15 bases in the middle. The CDR3 here is CATWNRASNYGYTF. Written as DNA, the CDR3 is TGTGCCACCTGGAACAGGGCTTCTAACTATGGCTACACCTTC. Drawing the rest from reference TRBV2 and TRBJ1-2, the complete variable domain is EPEVTQTPSHQVTQMGQEVILRCVPISNHLYFYWYRQILGQKVEFLVSFYNNEISEKSEIFDDQFSVERPDGSNFTLKIRSTKLEDSAMYFCATWNRASNYGYTFGSGTRLTVV.

This chain connects TRBV15 to TRBJ2-7, with 7 positions matching TRBD1. The ends lost 3 bases at V and 4 bases at J; junction bases unmatched: 6. The length of the CDR3 is 14 residues. CDR1 is LNHNV, CDR2 YYDKDF, per germline (reference sequence). The chain's CDR3 is CATSSAYRGYEQYF. The CDR3 coding sequence is TGTGCCACCAGCAGTGCATACAGGGGTTACGAGCAGTACTTC. Full variable domain (outside the CDR3, taken from reference TRBV15 and TRBJ2-7): DAMVIQNPRYQVTQFGKPVTLSCSQTLNHNVMYWYQQKSSQAPKLLFHYYDKDFNNEADTPDNFQSRRPNTSFCFLDIRSPGLGDTAMYLCATSSAYRGYEQYFGPGTRLTVT.

At least ten counts were recorded for this clonotype. The rearrangement joins TRBV7-6 to TRBJ2-2, with 7 bases that match TRBD1. J lost 4 bases, V lost 2 bases, and 4 bases had no gene match. Germline CDR1 is SGHVS and CDR2 is FNYEAQ. The CDR3 contains 15 residues. The CDR3 reads CASSLRGQITGELFF. The CDR3 DNA reads TGTGCCAGCAGCTTAAGGGGACAGATCACCGGGGAGCTGTTTTTT.

This clonotype was detected ten times or more. The chain recombines TRBV7-9 with TRBJ1-2; D is unclear. The V end lost 0 bases, the J end lost 5 bases, and 7 bases lay between the germline ends. The CDR3 has 13 residues. Per germline, CDR1 SEHNR and CDR2 FQNEAQ (reference sequence). Here the CDR3 reads CASSLAPGYGYTF. DNA of the CDR3: TGTGCCAGCAGCTTAGCTCCTGGGTATGGCTACACCTTC.

This clonotype came up many times. The chain couples TRBV6-1 to TRBJ1-5, with D hard to call. The CDR3 has 15 amino acids. V lost 6 bases, J lost 0 bases, and 12 bases lay in between. Germline V CDR1 and CDR2: MNHNS, SASEGT. The CDR3 coding sequence is TGTGCCAGCAGCTCAGTTGTGTATAGCAATCAGCCCCAGCATTTT. It codes for CASSSVVYSNQPQHF.

The gene calls are TRBV15 and TRBJ1-2; D is uncertain. The CDR3 is made up of 12 amino acids. V gave up 5 bases and J gave up 10 bases, with 14 bases separating them. Germline V gene sequence: CDR1 LNHNV, CDR2 YYDKDF (reference sequence). CDR3 residues: CATSGGLGLYTF. CDR3 DNA sequence: TGTGCCACCAGCGGCGGGTTAGGGCTCTACACCTTC.

This clonotype was observed at least ten times. The rearrangement joins TRBV20-1 to TRBJ1-1; D not certain. The CDR3 sequence is 12 residues long. V was clipped by 3 bases and J by 1 base, with 6 bases between them. CDR1 DFQATT and CDR2 SNEGSKA come from the germline V gene (reference sequence). DNA for the CDR3: TGCAGTGCTAGCGGCAGGAACACTGAAGCTTTCTTT. Protein: CSASGRNTEAFF.

This clonotype was seen many times. The chain employs TRBV10-2 and TRBJ2-5, with D possibly being TRBD1 (5 bases). CDR1 WSHSY and CDR2 SAAADI come from the germline V gene. CDR3 length: 12 residues. Trimming shortened V by 10 bases and J by 5 bases, and 14 bases separated the two germline ends. In DNA form, the CDR3 reads TGCGCCACCGAAGGGGATGGGGAGACCCAGTACTTC. This translates into CATEGDGETQYF.

The sample holds many counts of this clonotype. The V call is TRBV6-6, the J call TRBJ2-7, with a tentative D call TRBD2 (5 bases). This CDR3 has 14 residues. Per the germline V gene, CDR1 is MNHNY and CDR2 is SVGAGI (reference sequence). Trimming took 7 bases from V and 0 from J, leaving 13 bases between them. The CDR3 region is CASTASGSSYEQYF. The CDR3 nucleotides are TGTGCCAGCACAGCCAGCGGCAGCTCCTACGAGCAGTACTTC.

The rearrangement joins TRBV5-1 to TRBJ1-1; unclear D gene. This CDR3 comprises 14 residues. Germline CDR1 and CDR2: SGHRS and YFSETQ. V was cut by 6 bases and J by 3 bases, with 15 bases left in between. The CDR3 spells CASTVDIKDTEAFF. For the CDR3, the DNA is TGCGCCAGCACTGTCGATATCAAAGACACTGAAGCTTTCTTT.